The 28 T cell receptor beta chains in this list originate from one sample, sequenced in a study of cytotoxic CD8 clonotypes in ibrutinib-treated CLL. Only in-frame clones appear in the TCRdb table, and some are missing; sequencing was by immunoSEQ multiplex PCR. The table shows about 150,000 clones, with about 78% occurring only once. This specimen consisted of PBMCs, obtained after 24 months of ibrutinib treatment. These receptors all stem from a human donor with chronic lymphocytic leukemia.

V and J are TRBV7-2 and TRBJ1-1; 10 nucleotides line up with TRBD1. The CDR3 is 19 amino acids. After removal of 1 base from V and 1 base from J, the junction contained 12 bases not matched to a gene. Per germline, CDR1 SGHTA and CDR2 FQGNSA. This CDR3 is CASSLGWRATGGRNTEAFF. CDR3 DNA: TGTGCCAGCAGCTTAGGGTGGCGGGCGACAGGGGGCCGGAACACTGAAGCTTTCTTT.

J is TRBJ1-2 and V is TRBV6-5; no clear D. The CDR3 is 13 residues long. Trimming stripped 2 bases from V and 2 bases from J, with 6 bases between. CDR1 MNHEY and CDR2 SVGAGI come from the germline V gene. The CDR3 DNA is TGTGCCAGCAGTTACGGGCGGAACTATGGCTACACCTTC. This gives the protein CASSYGRNYGYTF.

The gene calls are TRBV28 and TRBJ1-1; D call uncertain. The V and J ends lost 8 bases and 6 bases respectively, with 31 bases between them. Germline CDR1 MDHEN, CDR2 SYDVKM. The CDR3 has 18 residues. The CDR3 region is CASPPGPPPNWSAAEAFF. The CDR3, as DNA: TGTGCCAGCCCCCCGGGCCCACCCCCCAACTGGTCGGCTGCTGAAGCTTTCTTT.

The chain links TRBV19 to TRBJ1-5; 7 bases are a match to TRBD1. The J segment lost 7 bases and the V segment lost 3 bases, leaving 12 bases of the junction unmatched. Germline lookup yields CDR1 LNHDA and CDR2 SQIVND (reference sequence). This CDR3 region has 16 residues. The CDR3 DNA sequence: TGTGCCAGTAGTATCGGCGGGACAGCCCGGCGGCAGCCCCAGCATTTT. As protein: CASSIGGTARRQPQHF.

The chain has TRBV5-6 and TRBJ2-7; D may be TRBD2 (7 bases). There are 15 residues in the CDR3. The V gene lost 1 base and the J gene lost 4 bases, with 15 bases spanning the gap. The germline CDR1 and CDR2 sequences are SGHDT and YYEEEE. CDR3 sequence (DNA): TGTGCCAGCAGCTTGTTCGGGGGGCCGGATTACGAGCAGTACTTC. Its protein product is CASSLFGGPDYEQYF.

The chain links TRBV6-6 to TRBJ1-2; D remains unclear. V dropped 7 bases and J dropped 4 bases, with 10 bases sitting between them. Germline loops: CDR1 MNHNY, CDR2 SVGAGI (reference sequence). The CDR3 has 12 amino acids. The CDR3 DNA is TGTGCCAGCACCGGCAGCCTCTATGGCTACACCTTC. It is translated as CASTGSLYGYTF.

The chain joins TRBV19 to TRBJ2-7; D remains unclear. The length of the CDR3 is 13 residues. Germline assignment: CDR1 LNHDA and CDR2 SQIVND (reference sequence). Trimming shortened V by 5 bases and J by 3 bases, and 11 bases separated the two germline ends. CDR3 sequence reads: CASSDLQRYEQYF. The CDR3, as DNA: TGTGCCAGTAGTGACCTACAGCGCTACGAGCAGTACTTC.

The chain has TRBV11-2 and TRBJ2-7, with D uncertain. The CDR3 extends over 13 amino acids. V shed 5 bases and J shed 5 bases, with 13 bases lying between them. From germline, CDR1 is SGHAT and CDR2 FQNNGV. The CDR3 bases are TGTGCCAGCAGCCGCCGGCGCCGGGACGAGCAGTACTTC. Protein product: CASSRRRRDEQYF.

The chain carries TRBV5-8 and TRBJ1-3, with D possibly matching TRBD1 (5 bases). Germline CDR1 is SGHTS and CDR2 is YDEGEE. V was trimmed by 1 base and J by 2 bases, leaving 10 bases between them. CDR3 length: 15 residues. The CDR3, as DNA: TGTGCCAGCAGCTTGCAGGGAGAGGCTGGAAACACCATATATTTT. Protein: CASSLQGEAGNTIYF.

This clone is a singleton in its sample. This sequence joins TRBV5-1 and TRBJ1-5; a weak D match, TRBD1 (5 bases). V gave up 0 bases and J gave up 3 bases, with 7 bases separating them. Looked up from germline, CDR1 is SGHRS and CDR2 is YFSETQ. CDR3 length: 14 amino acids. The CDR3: CASSLAGDNQPQHF. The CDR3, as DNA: TGCGCCAGCAGCTTGGCGGGGGACAATCAGCCCCAGCATTTT.

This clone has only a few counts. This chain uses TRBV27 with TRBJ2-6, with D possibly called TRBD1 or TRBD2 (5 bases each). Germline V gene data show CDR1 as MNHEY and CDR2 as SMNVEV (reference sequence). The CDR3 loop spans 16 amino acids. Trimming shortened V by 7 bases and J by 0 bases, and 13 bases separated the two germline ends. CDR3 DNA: TGTGCCAGCACCCTAGACGGGGCCTCTGGGGCCAACGTCCTGACTTTC. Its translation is CASTLDGASGANVLTF. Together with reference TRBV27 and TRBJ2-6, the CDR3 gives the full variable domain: EAQVTQNPRYLITVTGKKLTVTCSQNMNHEYMSWYRQDPGLGLRQIYYSMNVEVTDKGDVPEGYKVSRKEKRNFPLILESPSPNQTSLYFCASTLDGASGANVLTFGAGSRLTVL.

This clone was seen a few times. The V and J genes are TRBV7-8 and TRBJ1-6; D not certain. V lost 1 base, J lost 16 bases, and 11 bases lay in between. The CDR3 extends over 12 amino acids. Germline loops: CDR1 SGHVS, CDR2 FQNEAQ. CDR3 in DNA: TGTGCCAGCAGCTTAGACGCCTTATTGCTCCACTTT. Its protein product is CASSLDALLLHF.

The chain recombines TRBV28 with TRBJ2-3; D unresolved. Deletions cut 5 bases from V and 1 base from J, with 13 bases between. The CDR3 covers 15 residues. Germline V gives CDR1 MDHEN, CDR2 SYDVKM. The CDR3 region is CASSPGGFRTDTQYF. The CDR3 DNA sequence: TGTGCCAGCAGTCCCGGCGGATTTCGCACAGATACGCAGTATTTT.

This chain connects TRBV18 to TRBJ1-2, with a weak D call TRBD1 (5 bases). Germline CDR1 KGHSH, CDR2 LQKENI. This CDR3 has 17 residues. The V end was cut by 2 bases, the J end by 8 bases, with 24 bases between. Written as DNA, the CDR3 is TGTGCCAGCTCACCATCCCCGGGGCCCCAGTTGGATGGAGGCTACACCTTC. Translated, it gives CASSPSPGPQLDGGYTF. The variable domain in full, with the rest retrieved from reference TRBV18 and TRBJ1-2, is NAGVMQNPRHLVRRRGQEARLRCSPMKGHSHVYWYRQLPEEGLKFMVYLQKENIIDESGMPKERFSAEFPKEGPSILRIQQVVRGDSAAYFCASSPSPGPQLDGGYTFGSGTRLTVV.

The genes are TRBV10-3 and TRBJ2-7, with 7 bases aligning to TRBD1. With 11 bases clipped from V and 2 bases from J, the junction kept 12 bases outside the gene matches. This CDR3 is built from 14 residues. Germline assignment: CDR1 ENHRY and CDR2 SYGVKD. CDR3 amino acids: CAARSGTVTYEQYF. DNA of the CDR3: TGTGCCGCTCGGTCCGGGACAGTTACCTACGAGCAGTACTTC.

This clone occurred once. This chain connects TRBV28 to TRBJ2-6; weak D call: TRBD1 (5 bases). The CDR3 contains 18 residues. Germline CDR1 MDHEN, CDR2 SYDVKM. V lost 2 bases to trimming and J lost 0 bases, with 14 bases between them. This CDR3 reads CASSLAAGYVSGANVLTF. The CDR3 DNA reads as TGTGCCAGCAGTTTAGCGGCAGGGTACGTCTCTGGGGCCAACGTCCTGACTTTC.

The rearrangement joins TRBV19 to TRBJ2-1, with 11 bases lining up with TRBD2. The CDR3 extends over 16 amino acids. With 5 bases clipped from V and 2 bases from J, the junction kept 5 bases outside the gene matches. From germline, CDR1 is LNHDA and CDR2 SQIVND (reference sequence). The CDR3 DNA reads TGTGCCAGTAGTCCCCGACTAGCGGGGACCTACAATGAGCAGTTCTTC. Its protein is CASSPRLAGTYNEQFF. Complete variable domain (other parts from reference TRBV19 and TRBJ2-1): DGGITQSPKYLFRKEGQNVTLSCEQNLNHDAMYWYRQDPGQGLRLIYYSQIVNDFQKGDIAEGYSVSREKKESFPLTVTSAQKNPTAFYLCASSPRLAGTYNEQFFGPGTRLTVL.

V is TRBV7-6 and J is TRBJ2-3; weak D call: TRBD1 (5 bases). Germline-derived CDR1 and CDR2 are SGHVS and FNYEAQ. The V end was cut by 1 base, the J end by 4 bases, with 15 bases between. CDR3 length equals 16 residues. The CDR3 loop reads CASSLVSGNEADTQYF. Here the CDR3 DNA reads TGTGCCAGCAGCTTAGTGTCAGGGAACGAGGCAGATACGCAGTATTTT. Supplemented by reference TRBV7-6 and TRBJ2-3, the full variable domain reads GAGVSQSPRYKVTKRGQDVALRCDPISGHVSLYWYRQALGQGPEFLTYFNYEAQQDKSGLPNDRFSAERPEGSISTLTIQRTEQRDSAMYRCASSLVSGNEADTQYFGPGTRLTVL.

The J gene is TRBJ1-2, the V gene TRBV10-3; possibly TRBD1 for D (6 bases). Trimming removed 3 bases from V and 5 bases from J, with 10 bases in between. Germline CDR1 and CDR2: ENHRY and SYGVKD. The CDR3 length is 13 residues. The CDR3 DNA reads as TGTGCCATCAGTGAACAGGGTAATTATGGCTACACCTTC. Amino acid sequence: CAISEQGNYGYTF.

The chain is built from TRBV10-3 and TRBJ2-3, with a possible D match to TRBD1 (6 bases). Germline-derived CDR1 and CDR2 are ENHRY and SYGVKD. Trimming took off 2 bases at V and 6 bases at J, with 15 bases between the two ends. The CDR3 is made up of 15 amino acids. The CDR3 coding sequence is TGTGCCATCAGTGAGAGGCAGGGGCCCATTGATACGCAGTATTTT. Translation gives CAISERQGPIDTQYF.

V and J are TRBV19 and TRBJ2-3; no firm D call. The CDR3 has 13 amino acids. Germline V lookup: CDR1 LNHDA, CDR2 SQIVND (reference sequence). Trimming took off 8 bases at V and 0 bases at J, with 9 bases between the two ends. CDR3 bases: TGTGCCAGTGCACCTCCTAGCACAGATACGCAGTATTTT. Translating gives CASAPPSTDTQYF.

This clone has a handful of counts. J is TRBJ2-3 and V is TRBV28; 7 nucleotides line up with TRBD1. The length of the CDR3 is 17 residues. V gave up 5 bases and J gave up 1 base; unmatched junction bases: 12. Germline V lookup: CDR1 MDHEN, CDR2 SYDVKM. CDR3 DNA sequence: TGTGCCAGCAGTCCCCCACAGGGGCGGCTGGGCACAGATACGCAGTATTTT. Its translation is CASSPPQGRLGTDTQYF.

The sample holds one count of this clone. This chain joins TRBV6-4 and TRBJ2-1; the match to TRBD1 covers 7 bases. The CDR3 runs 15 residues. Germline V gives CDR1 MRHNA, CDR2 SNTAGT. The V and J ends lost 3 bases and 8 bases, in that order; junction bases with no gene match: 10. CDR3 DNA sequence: TGTGCCAGCAGTGAATTGGTAGGGGGCATCGATGAGCAGTTCTTC. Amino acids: CASSELVGGIDEQFF.

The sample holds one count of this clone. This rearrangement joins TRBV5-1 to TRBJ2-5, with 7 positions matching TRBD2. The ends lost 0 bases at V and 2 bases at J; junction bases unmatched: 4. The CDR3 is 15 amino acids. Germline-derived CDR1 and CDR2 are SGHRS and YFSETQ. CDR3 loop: CASSLAWGGQETQYF. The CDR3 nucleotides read TGCGCCAGCAGCTTGGCCTGGGGGGGGCAAGAGACCCAGTACTTC.

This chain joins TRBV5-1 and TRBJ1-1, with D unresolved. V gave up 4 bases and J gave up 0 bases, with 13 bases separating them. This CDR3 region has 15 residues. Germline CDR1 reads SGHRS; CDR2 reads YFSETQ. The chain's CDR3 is CASSPGSPMNTEAFF. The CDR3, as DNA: TGCGCCAGCAGCCCCGGTTCCCCCATGAACACTGAAGCTTTCTTT.

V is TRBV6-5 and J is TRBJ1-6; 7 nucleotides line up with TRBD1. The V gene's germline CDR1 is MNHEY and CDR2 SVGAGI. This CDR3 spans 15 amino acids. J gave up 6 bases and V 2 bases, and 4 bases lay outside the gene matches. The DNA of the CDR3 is TGTGCCAGCAGTTACCTGGACAGGAGTAATTCACCCCTCCACTTT. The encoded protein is CASSYLDRSNSPLHF.

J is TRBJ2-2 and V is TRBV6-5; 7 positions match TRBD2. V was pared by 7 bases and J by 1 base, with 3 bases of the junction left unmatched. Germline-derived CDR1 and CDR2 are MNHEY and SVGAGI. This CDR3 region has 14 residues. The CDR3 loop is CASTWGGNTGELFF. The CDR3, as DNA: TGTGCCAGCACCTGGGGGGGGAACACCGGGGAGCTGTTTTTT.

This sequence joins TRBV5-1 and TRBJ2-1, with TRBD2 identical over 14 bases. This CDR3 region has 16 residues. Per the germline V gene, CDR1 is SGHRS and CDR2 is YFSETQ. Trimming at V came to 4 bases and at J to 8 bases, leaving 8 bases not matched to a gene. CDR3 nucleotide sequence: TGCGCCAGCAGCCCAGGGACTAGCGGGGGCTGGGATGAGCAGTTCTTC. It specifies CASSPGTSGGWDEQFF.